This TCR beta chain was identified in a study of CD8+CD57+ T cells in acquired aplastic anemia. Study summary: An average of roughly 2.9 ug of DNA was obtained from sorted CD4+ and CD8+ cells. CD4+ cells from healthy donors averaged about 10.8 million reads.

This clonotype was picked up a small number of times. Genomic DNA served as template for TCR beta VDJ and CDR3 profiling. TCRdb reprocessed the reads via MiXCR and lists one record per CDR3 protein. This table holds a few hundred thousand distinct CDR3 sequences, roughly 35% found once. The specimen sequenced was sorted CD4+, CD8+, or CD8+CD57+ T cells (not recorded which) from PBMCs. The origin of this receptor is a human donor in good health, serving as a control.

This CDR3 reads CASSDAADRRNTLDEQYF. The CDR3, as DNA: TGTGCCAGCAGTGATGCCGCGGACCGACGAAACACCCTGGACGAGCAGTACTTC. This sequence joins TRBV2 and TRBJ2-7; D ambiguous. This CDR3 comprises 18 residues. CDR1 is SNHLY, CDR2 FYNNEI, per germline. Trimming shortened V by 3 bases and J by 5 bases, and 26 bases separated the two germline ends.